Below, one T cell receptor (beta chain) is given with its context. This sample stems from a study of OX40 agonist ivuxolimab in advanced cancers. There are 15 residues in the CDR3. With 0 bases removed from V and 2 bases from J, the gap between germline ends came to 10 bases. Per the germline V gene, CDR1 is SGHRS and CDR2 is YFSETQ. Only in-frame clones appear in the TCRdb table, and some are missing; sequencing was by immunoSEQ multiplex PCR. This sample has about 53,000 clones, with 60% to 80% found just once. The TCR originated in an adult with an advanced solid tumor such as melanoma, head and neck, liver or kidney cancer. Sequencing was performed on CD4+ or CD8+ T cells sorted from blood, taken in a trial of the OX40 agonist ivuxolimab. V usage is TRBV5-1 and J usage is TRBJ2-3; D not resolved. In DNA, the CDR3 is TGCGCCAGCAGCTTGGACGGAGTCAACACAGATACGCAGTATTTT. It encodes CASSLDGVNTDTQYF.